Listed here are 25 T cell receptor beta chains from one sample, sequenced in a study of shared T cell receptors in the human thymus. Profiled with immunoSEQ multiplex PCR; TCRdb holds only in-frame clones, not every one. The sample comprises hundreds of thousands of clones, about 89% of which are singletons, and 0.009% to 0.0095% rests with the top ten. Separately, the same data were catalogued under a study of human thymus T cells.

The sequenced sample was thymocytes. All receptors come from a boy in the first two years of life with a congenital heart defect.

The rearrangement joins TRBV7-9 to TRBJ1-1; D perhaps matches TRBD1 (6 bases). V shed 1 base and J shed 5 bases, with 20 bases lying between them. This CDR3 comprises 17 residues. The germline gives CDR1 SEHNR, CDR2 FQNEAQ (reference sequence). CDR3 DNA: TGTGCCAGCAGCTTAGAGGCGCCGGCGGACAGAGGGACTGAAGCTTTCTTT. Translated, it gives CASSLEAPADRGTEAFF. The entire variable domain, with the rest obtained from reference TRBV7-9 and TRBJ1-1, is as follows: DTGVSQNPRHKITKRGQNVTFRCDPISEHNRLYWYRQTLGQGPEFLTYFQNEAQLEKSRLLSDRFSAERPKGSFSTLEIQRTEQGDSAMYLCASSLEAPADRGTEAFFGQGTRLTVV.

The J gene is TRBJ2-1, the V gene TRBV28, with 8 bases lining up with TRBD2. The germline CDR1 and CDR2 sequences are MDHEN and SYDVKM. This CDR3 region has 16 residues. The V and J ends lost 2 bases and 0 bases, in that order; junction bases with no gene match: 3. The CDR3 DNA is TGTGCCAGCAGTTTAAGCGGGACTAGCTCCTACAATGAGCAGTTCTTC. Residues: CASSLSGTSSYNEQFF. Together with reference TRBV28 and TRBJ2-1, the CDR3 gives the full variable domain: DVKVTQSSRYLVKRTGEKVFLECVQDMDHENMFWYRQDPGLGLRLIYFSYDVKMKEKGDIPEGYSVSREKKERFSLILESASTNQTSMYLCASSLSGTSSYNEQFFGPGTRLTVL.

This clone came up once. The CDR3 reads CASTGFTKNIQYF. CDR3 DNA: TGTGCCAGCACAGGGTTTACCAAAAACATTCAGTACTTC. The chain couples TRBV28 to TRBJ2-4, with a possible D match to TRBD1 (5 bases). From germline, CDR1 is MDHEN and CDR2 SYDVKM. Trimming shortened V by 7 bases and J by 2 bases, and 9 bases separated the two germline ends. The CDR3 consists of 13 residues.

The chain uses TRBV7-2 and TRBJ2-7, with a tentative D call TRBD2 (6 bases). The germline V gene encodes CDR1 SGHTA and CDR2 FQGNSA. The V end was cut by 1 base, the J end by 6 bases, with 10 bases between. This CDR3 comprises 13 residues. The CDR3 DNA follows: TGTGCCAGCAGCTTAGTGGAGGGGTTCGAGCAGTACTTC. This encodes CASSLVEGFEQYF. Together with reference TRBV7-2 and TRBJ2-7, the CDR3 gives the full variable domain: GAGVSQSPSNKVTEKGKDVELRCDPISGHTALYWYRQSLGQGLEFLIYFQGNSAPDKSGLPSDRFSAERTGGSVSTLTIQRTQQEDSAVYLCASSLVEGFEQYFGPGTRLTVT.

The chain joins TRBV29-1 to TRBJ2-7; 8 bases fit TRBD2. After removal of 6 bases from V and 7 bases from J, the junction contained 17 bases not matched to a gene. There are 15 residues in the CDR3. CDR1 and CDR2 from the germline V gene are SQVTM and ANQGSEA. Here the CDR3 DNA reads TGCAGCGTACCCGGACTAGCCACCTCGGGGGAGGAGCAGTACTTC. This encodes CSVPGLATSGEEQYF.

The chain has TRBV7-8 and TRBJ1-2; no reliable D call. The CDR3 is 16 residues long. Germline CDR1 SGHVS, CDR2 FQNEAQ. Trimming took 1 base from V and 1 from J, leaving 13 bases between them. This chain's CDR3 is CASSLGDTDNNYGYTF. CDR3 nucleotides: TGTGCCAGCAGCTTAGGAGACACCGACAATAACTATGGCTACACCTTC.

This chain links TRBV25-1 with TRBJ2-3; 9 bases map to TRBD2. The CDR3 has 16 amino acids. Looked up from germline, CDR1 is MGHDK and CDR2 is SYGVNS. J gave up 2 bases and V 3 bases, and 6 bases lay outside the gene matches. CDR3 residues: CASSDASGGPTDTQYF. CDR3 coding DNA: TGTGCCAGCAGTGATGCGAGCGGGGGGCCCACAGATACGCAGTATTTT.

The chain employs TRBV13 and TRBJ2-2, with 12 bases matching TRBD2. CDR3 length: 19 amino acids. Germline V gene sequence: CDR1 PRHDT, CDR2 FYEKMQ (reference sequence). Trimming took 5 bases from V and 6 from J; bases not matched to a gene: 16. The chain's CDR3 is CASSPPGRSSGRASGELFF. The CDR3 DNA reads as TGTGCCAGCAGCCCCCCGGGCCGGTCTAGCGGGAGGGCCTCCGGGGAGCTGTTTTTT.

The gene calls are TRBV14 and TRBJ2-6, with D possibly TRBD2 on 5 matching bases. Between the trimmed V and J ends, which lost 0 bases and 0 bases, there was a span of 21 bases. The length of the CDR3 is 21 residues. Germline V gene lookup returns CDR1 SGHDN and CDR2 FVKESK. The CDR3 DNA is TGTGCCAGCAGCCAAGATCCTCGGGGTAGTATAAGGTTCTCTGGGGCCAACGTCCTGACTTTC. Residues: CASSQDPRGSIRFSGANVLTF.

V and J are TRBV21-1 and TRBJ2-7; whether TRBD1, the table's D call, matches the DNA was not checked. TRBV21-1 is given as a pseudogene. CDR3 size: 15 residues. The CDR3 DNA sequence: TGTGCCAGGGTTAAGGAGGGGACAGGGATCTACGAGCAGTACTTC. Its protein is CARVKEGTGIYEQYF.

This clone showed up just once. The gene calls are TRBV5-6 and TRBJ2-7, with TRBD2 identical over 11 bases. CDR3 size: 15 residues. The germline V gene has CDR1 SGHDT and CDR2 YYEEEE. J gave up 7 bases and V 1 base, and 7 bases lay outside the gene matches. CDR3 coding DNA: TGTGCCAGCAGCTTGACTAGCGGGAGCCCAATGGAGCAGTACTTC. This codes for CASSLTSGSPMEQYF.

This clone was seen more than once but under ten times. The V gene is TRBV5-5, the J gene TRBJ1-5, with D possibly being TRBD1 (5 bases). The CDR3 has 12 amino acids. Trimming shortened V by 0 bases and J by 10 bases, and 8 bases separated the two germline ends. The germline CDR1 and CDR2 sequences are SGHKS and YYEKEE (reference sequence). In nucleotides, the CDR3 is TGTGCCAGCAGCTTGGGTCAGGGACCCCAGCATTTT. Its translation is CASSLGQGPQHF.

The chain combines TRBV18 with TRBJ2-6, with TRBD1 matching over 12 bases. The J segment lost 3 bases and the V segment lost 4 bases, leaving 7 bases of the junction unmatched. CDR3 size: 18 residues. Germline assignment: CDR1 KGHSH and CDR2 LQKENI. The CDR3 region is CASSHPGQGAGGANVLTF. CDR3 sequence (DNA): TGTGCCAGCTCACACCCGGGACAGGGGGCAGGTGGGGCCAACGTCCTGACTTTC.

The chain carries TRBV7-9 and TRBJ2-1; 8 bases are a match to TRBD2. CDR3 length equals 17 residues. V dropped 1 base and J dropped 3; count of bases not matched to a gene: 8. The germline gives CDR1 SEHNR, CDR2 FQNEAQ (reference sequence). Here the CDR3 reads CASSLEVRREVYNEQFF. As DNA, the CDR3 is TGTGCCAGCAGCTTAGAGGTACGGCGGGAGGTCTACAATGAGCAGTTCTTC.

The chain joins TRBV6-6 to TRBJ2-7; D ambiguous. This CDR3 contains 14 residues. V gave up 6 bases and J gave up 4 bases, with 16 bases separating them. CDR1 MNHNY and CDR2 SVGAGI come from the germline V gene (reference sequence). CDR3 protein: CASSYNHPLYEQYF. The CDR3 nucleotides are TGTGCCAGCAGCTATAATCATCCGTTGTACGAGCAGTACTTC.

V and J are TRBV1 and TRBJ1-6. TRBV1 is deemed a pseudogene. This CDR3 is 18 amino acids long. CDR3 amino acids: CTSSQGQNGRVHNSPLHF. The CDR3 DNA sequence: TGCACCAGCAGCCAAGGTCAGAATGGGAGGGTCCATAATTCACCCCTCCACTTT.

V usage is TRBV5-6 and J usage is TRBJ1-6; no reliable D call. The CDR3 is made up of 15 amino acids. The germline V gene encodes CDR1 SGHDT and CDR2 YYEEEE. V gave up 4 bases and J gave up 4 bases, with 12 bases separating them. The CDR3 reads CASSHGGNYNSPLHF. CDR3 coding DNA: TGTGCCAGCAGCCACGGCGGGAATTATAATTCACCCCTCCACTTT. Looking up the rest from reference TRBV5-6 and TRBJ1-6 gives the full variable domain: DAGVTQSPTHLIKTRGQQVTLRCSPKSGHDTVSWYQQALGQGPQFIFQYYEEEERQRGNFPDRFSGHQFPNYSSELNVNALLLGDSALYLCASSHGGNYNSPLHFGNGTRLTVT.

This clone was seen once. This chain connects TRBV19 to TRBJ2-3, with TRBD2 as a possible D gene (5 bases). The CDR3 loop spans 17 amino acids. Germline V lookup: CDR1 LNHDA, CDR2 SQIVND (reference sequence). V lost 3 bases and J 0 bases, leaving 16 bases between the germline ends. The CDR3 is CASSICLRRTSTDTQYF. The CDR3 DNA sequence: TGTGCCAGTAGTATCTGTCTCCGGCGGACTAGCACAGATACGCAGTATTTT. The full variable domain, with the rest looked up from reference TRBV19 and TRBJ2-3, is DGGITQSPKYLFRKEGQNVTLSCEQNLNHDAMYWYRQDPGQGLRLIYYSQIVNDFQKGDIAEGYSVSREKKESFPLTVTSAQKNPTAFYLCASSICLRRTSTDTQYFGPGTRLTVL.

The chain links TRBV15 to TRBJ2-7; TRBD1 aligns across 8 bases. The V and J ends lost 0 bases and 3 bases, in that order; junction bases with no gene match: 7. This CDR3 has 16 residues. Germline V gene sequence: CDR1 LNHNV, CDR2 YYDKDF (reference sequence). CDR3 sequence (DNA): TGTGCCACCAGCAGAGAGGACAGGGAACGGGTCTACGAGCAGTACTTC. Translated, it gives CATSREDRERVYEQYF.

The rearrangement uses TRBV27 and TRBJ1-4; 7 positions agree with TRBD1. Unmatched junction bases numbered 13, after V lost 6 bases and J lost 0 bases. This CDR3 region has 18 residues. CDR1 is MNHEY, CDR2 SMNVEV, per germline (reference sequence). CDR3 sequence (DNA): TGTGCCAGCAGCTCGACAGGGTCTAAGTGGGCAACTAATGAAAAACTGTTTTTT. Amino acid sequence: CASSSTGSKWATNEKLFF. The whole variable domain, filled in from reference TRBV27 and TRBJ1-4, reads EAQVTQNPRYLITVTGKKLTVTCSQNMNHEYMSWYRQDPGLGLRQIYYSMNVEVTDKGDVPEGYKVSRKEKRNFPLILESPSPNQTSLYFCASSSTGSKWATNEKLFFGSGTQLSVL.

This sequence joins TRBV4-1 and TRBJ2-5; a weak D match, TRBD2 (6 bases). The ends were cut back, 0 bases at V and 11 bases at J, with 34 bases in the middle. Germline CDR1 reads MGHRA; CDR2 reads YSYEKL. The CDR3 extends over 20 amino acids. CDR3 DNA sequence: TGCGCCAGCAGCCAAGATCGCCCCAACAGGCCGAGACTAGTGGATGATGAGCAGTACTTC. Protein sequence: CASSQDRPNRPRLVDDEQYF.

The V and J genes are TRBV28 and TRBJ2-1; TRBD2 might be the D (6 bases). This CDR3 is 18 amino acids long. Germline V gene lookup returns CDR1 MDHEN and CDR2 SYDVKM. V shed 8 bases and J shed 2 bases, with 25 bases lying between them. As DNA, the CDR3 is TGTGCCAGCGCGGGATCTACAACGGGAGTTGAGGCCTACAATGAGCAGTTCTTC. It encodes CASAGSTTGVEAYNEQFF.

The chain combines TRBV4-1 with TRBJ2-7, with TRBD1 matching 11 bases. This CDR3 has 17 residues. The germline gives CDR1 MGHRA, CDR2 YSYEKL. Trimming at V came to 1 base and at J to 0 bases, leaving 5 bases not matched to a gene. The DNA of the CDR3 is TGCGCCAGCAGCCAAGTGGGACAGGGGGGGGACTCCTACGAGCAGTACTTC. Its translation is CASSQVGQGGDSYEQYF.

The gene calls are TRBV28 and TRBJ2-5; 8 nucleotides match TRBD2. The CDR3 runs to 13 residues. V gave up 6 bases and J gave up 10 bases; unmatched junction bases: 10. Germline CDR1 reads MDHEN; CDR2 reads SYDVKM. The chain's CDR3 is CASSPGLAECQYF. The CDR3 DNA reads as TGTGCCAGCAGCCCTGGACTAGCCGAATGCCAGTACTTC.

V gene TRBV5-6 combines with J gene TRBJ2-5, with 11 bases aligning to TRBD2. The J call may be mistaken, given a closer DNA end match to TRBJ2-7. The CDR3 is 15 amino acids. The germline gives CDR1 SGHDT, CDR2 YYEEEE. This CDR3 is CASSFISGRVYEQYF. In nucleotides, the CDR3 is TGTGCCAGCAGCTTTATTAGCGGGAGGGTCTACGAGCAGTACTTC.